This T cell receptor (beta chain) was documented in a study of blood T cell repertoires in COVID-19. Background on the study: Sites across the United States, Italy and Spain contributed samples from acute and convalescent COVID-19. T cells, B-cell-depleted T cells, or PBMCs supplied cDNA or gDNA.

Germline V gene data show CDR1 as SGHTA and CDR2 as FQGNSA. This CDR3 spans 14 amino acids. The V gene end was trimmed by 6 bases and the J gene end by 4 bases; junction bases not matched to a gene: 4. Under the authors' procedure: Reference gene primer amplification yielded estimated nucleated cell counts. Using immunoSEQ multiplex PCR, the repertoire was profiled, and TCRdb retains in-frame clones only, with some absent. V, J and clone size are taken as reported in that table, and D and trimming were inferred from the DNA itself. The sample has about 90,000 clones; roughly 71% are singletons. The V gene is TRBV7-2, the J gene TRBJ1-1; 11 bases align to TRBD1. Source material: peripheral blood. The sequence derives from an elderly woman with acute or convalescent COVID-19. CDR3 residues: CASRRTGGGTEAFF. CDR3 sequence (DNA): TGTGCCAGCAGACGGACAGGGGGCGGCACTGAAGCTTTCTTT.